The present T cell receptor beta chain was sequenced within a study of blood T cell repertoires in COVID-19. Study overall: COVID-19 samples, acute and convalescent, were from the United States, Italy and Spain. Sample material is recorded as cDNA or gDNA derived from T cells, B-cell-depleted T cells, or PBMCs.

The CDR3 spans 14 residues. V lost 2 bases, J lost 3 bases, and 4 bases stayed unmatched. Germline assignment: CDR1 GTSNPN and CDR2 SVGIG (reference sequence). Original methodology: Reference gene primer amplification gave nucleated cell count estimates. TCRdb's table, derived via immunoSEQ multiplex PCR, lists solely in-frame clones and lacks some. That table supplies the V and J calls and clone size; D and trimming were determined from the DNA. The top ten hold approximately 1.5% of the sample, which has fewer than 150,000 clones, over 70% seen once. The receptor was isolated from a middle-aged man with acute or convalescent COVID-19. Sequenced: peripheral blood. The rearrangement uses TRBV30 and TRBJ1-5; 7 bases align to TRBD1. The CDR3 coding sequence is TGTGCCTGGAGTTACGGGACAGACAATCAGCCCCAGCATTTT. As protein: CAWSYGTDNQPQHF.